This is a list of T cell receptor beta chains from one sample in a study of blood T cell repertoires in COVID-19. Some clones are missing from TCRdb's copy, which holds only in-frame ones; the method was immunoSEQ multiplex PCR. The repertoire includes roughly 250,000 clones, 70% to 90% of them detected once, and 2% to 2.5% sits in the top ten. Specimen: peripheral blood. The receptors were gathered from a woman between 45 and 60 years old with acute or convalescent COVID-19. CDR3s include the opening cysteine and the closing phenylalanine or tryptophan. The order of the fields is CDR3 protein, CDR3 DNA, D gene, J gene, V gene, clone size. The D gene is left open where the match is weak. Expanded clones get a size class; other rows say once, few or many, or leave the size out.

CDR3 protein: CASSPSLTGPQHF
CDR3 DNA: TGTGCCAGCAGCCCATCGCTAACCGGGCCCCAGCATTTT
D gene: .
J gene: TRBJ1-5
V gene: TRBV7-2
clone size: .

CDR3 protein: CATQAGGSYNEQFF
CDR3 DNA: TGTGCCACCCAAGCGGGAGGGTCCTACAATGAGCAGTTCTTC
D gene: TRBD2
J gene: TRBJ2-1
V gene: TRBV24-1
clone size: .

CDR3 protein: CASSSTTSGLKDTQYF
CDR3 DNA: TGTGCCAGCAGCTCAACGACTAGCGGTCTCAAGGATACGCAGTATTTT
D gene: TRBD2
J gene: TRBJ2-3
V gene: TRBV7-3
clone size: .

CDR3 protein: CASSPRTGVGQPQHF
CDR3 DNA: TGTGCCAGCAGCCCCCGGACAGGGGTAGGGCAGCCCCAGCATTTT
D gene: TRBD1
J gene: TRBJ1-5
V gene: TRBV5-8
clone size: .

CDR3 protein: CASSYAGGVNEQFF
CDR3 DNA: TGTGCCAGCAGTTACGCCGGGGGAGTCAATGAGCAGTTCTTC
D gene: .
J gene: TRBJ2-1
V gene: TRBV6-6
clone size: .

CDR3 protein: CASSYGRDTQYF
CDR3 DNA: TGTGCCAGCAGTTACGGGAGGGATACGCAGTATTTT
D gene: .
J gene: TRBJ2-3
V gene: TRBV6-2/TRBV6-3
clone size: once

CDR3 protein: CASSSLGATNEKLFF
CDR3 DNA: TGTGCCAGCAGCTCACTAGGAGCCACTAATGAAAAACTGTTTTTT
D gene: .
J gene: TRBJ1-4
V gene: TRBV5-4
clone size: .

CDR3 protein: CASSRGLAGNNEQFF
CDR3 DNA: TGTGCCAGCAGCCGCGGACTAGCGGGAAACAATGAGCAGTTCTTC
D gene: TRBD2
J gene: TRBJ2-1
V gene: TRBV14
clone size: .

CDR3 protein: CASRLTGNSYEQYF
CDR3 DNA: TGTGCCAGCAGGCTGACAGGGAATTCCTACGAGCAGTACTTC
D gene: TRBD1
J gene: TRBJ2-7
V gene: TRBV5-6
clone size: .

CDR3 protein: CASSHYDEQFF
CDR3 DNA: TGTGCCAGCAGCCACTACGATGAGCAGTTCTTC
D gene: .
J gene: TRBJ2-1
V gene: TRBV7-2
clone size: .

CDR3 protein: CASSLAGGGFTEAFF
CDR3 DNA: TGTGCCAGCAGCTTAGCAGGTGGAGGGTTCACTGAAGCTTTCTTT
D gene: .
J gene: TRBJ1-1
V gene: TRBV11-2
clone size: .

CDR3 protein: CASFFDGSSYEQYF
CDR3 DNA: TGTGCCAGCTTCTTCGACGGGAGCTCCTACGAGCAGTACTTC
D gene: .
J gene: TRBJ2-7
V gene: TRBV2
clone size: .

CDR3 protein: CASSLLAAYEQYF
CDR3 DNA: TGCGCCAGCAGCTTACTAGCGGCCTACGAGCAGTACTTC
D gene: TRBD2
J gene: TRBJ2-7
V gene: TRBV5-1
clone size: .

CDR3 protein: CASSTETRPSYNEQFF
CDR3 DNA: TGTGCCAGCAGCACAGAGACTAGACCTTCCTACAATGAGCAGTTCTTC
D gene: .
J gene: TRBJ2-1
V gene: TRBV9
clone size: .

CDR3 protein: CASTPTGGGGANVLTF
CDR3 DNA: TGTGCCAGCACCCCCACAGGGGGAGGTGGGGCCAACGTCCTGACTTTC
D gene: TRBD1
J gene: TRBJ2-6
V gene: TRBV7-3
clone size: few

CDR3 protein: CASSPGTASNEKLFF
CDR3 DNA: TGCGCCAGCAGCCCGGGGACAGCGAGTAATGAAAAACTGTTTTTT
D gene: TRBD1
J gene: TRBJ1-4
V gene: TRBV5-1
clone size: .

CDR3 protein: CASSKEVADPGNEQFF
CDR3 DNA: TGTGCCAGCAGCAAGGAGGTAGCGGACCCTGGGAATGAGCAGTTCTTC
D gene: .
J gene: TRBJ2-1
V gene: TRBV3-1/TRBV3-2
clone size: .

CDR3 protein: CASRREGDTEAFF
CDR3 DNA: TGTGCCAGCAGACGCGAAGGGGACACTGAAGCTTTCTTT
D gene: .
J gene: TRBJ1-1
V gene: TRBV6-5
clone size: .

CDR3 protein: CASSVYGTANTEAFF
CDR3 DNA: TGTGCCAGCAGCGTCTACGGGACAGCGAACACTGAAGCTTTCTTT
D gene: TRBD1
J gene: TRBJ1-1
V gene: TRBV2
clone size: .

CDR3 protein: CASSLEVGGGPGELFF
CDR3 DNA: TGTGCCAGCAGTTTAGAAGTGGGAGGAGGGCCCGGGGAGCTGTTTTTT
D gene: .
J gene: TRBJ2-2
V gene: TRBV27
clone size: once

CDR3 protein: CASRGGRRPEAFF
CDR3 DNA: TGTGCCAGCAGGGGAGGCCGACGGCCTGAAGCTTTCTTT
D gene: .
J gene: TRBJ1-1
V gene: TRBV27
clone size: .

CDR3 protein: CASSPGGQPNTGELFF
CDR3 DNA: TGTGCCAGTAGTCCCGGGGGGCAGCCTAACACCGGGGAGCTGTTTTTT
D gene: .
J gene: TRBJ2-2
V gene: TRBV19
clone size: .

CDR3 protein: CASSLQGASYGYTF
CDR3 DNA: TGTGCCAGCAGCTTACAGGGGGCGAGCTATGGCTACACCTTC
D gene: TRBD1
J gene: TRBJ1-2
V gene: TRBV7-2
clone size: .

CDR3 protein: CASSRGRNPYEQYF
CDR3 DNA: TGTGCCAGCAGTCGAGGGAGGAACCCCTACGAGCAGTACTTC
D gene: .
J gene: TRBJ2-7
V gene: TRBV14
clone size: .

CDR3 protein: CASSPDRGNYGYTF
CDR3 DNA: TGTGCCAGCTCACCGGACAGGGGCAACTATGGCTACACCTTC
D gene: TRBD1
J gene: TRBJ1-2
V gene: TRBV18
clone size: .

CDR3 protein: CASSLEGGTGELFF
CDR3 DNA: TGCGCCAGCAGCTTGGAGGGAGGCACCGGGGAGCTGTTTTTT
D gene: .
J gene: TRBJ2-2
V gene: TRBV5-1
clone size: .

CDR3 protein: CASSSATRVETQYF
CDR3 DNA: TGTGCCAGCAGCTCAGCCACACGGGTAGAGACCCAGTACTTC
D gene: .
J gene: TRBJ2-5
V gene: TRBV7-2
clone size: few

CDR3 protein: CASSPGQGSEKLFF
CDR3 DNA: TGTGCCAGCAGCCCTGGACAGGGGAGCGAAAAACTGTTTTTT
D gene: TRBD1
J gene: TRBJ1-4
V gene: TRBV27
clone size: .

CDR3 protein: CASSFGHTGGSVTFF
CDR3 DNA: TGTGCCAGCAGTTTCGGACATACAGGGGGATCCGTAACTTTCTTT
D gene: TRBD1
J gene: TRBJ1-1
V gene: TRBV28
clone size: .

CDR3 protein: CASSELGSLNQPQHF
CDR3 DNA: TGTGCCAGCAGTGAACTGGGGAGTTTGAATCAGCCCCAGCATTTT
D gene: .
J gene: TRBJ1-5
V gene: TRBV2
clone size: once

CDR3 protein: CASSLLLAATYEQYF
CDR3 DNA: TGTGCCAGCAGTTTATTACTAGCGGCAACCTACGAGCAGTACTTC
D gene: TRBD2
J gene: TRBJ2-7
V gene: TRBV28
clone size: once

CDR3 protein: CASSHQIRQASGTDTQYF
CDR3 DNA: TGCGCCAGCAGCCACCAGATACGACAGGCGAGTGGCACAGATACGCAGTATTTT
D gene: .
J gene: TRBJ2-3
V gene: TRBV4-3
clone size: .

CDR3 protein: CATSRDVGYRGNTEAFF
CDR3 DNA: TGTGCCACCAGCAGAGATGTGGGGTATCGGGGGAACACTGAAGCTTTCTTT
D gene: .
J gene: TRBJ1-1
V gene: TRBV15
clone size: .

CDR3 protein: CATSRDLRPAYGYTF
CDR3 DNA: TGTGCCACCAGCAGAGATTTGAGGCCAGCCTATGGCTACACCTTC
D gene: .
J gene: TRBJ1-2
V gene: TRBV15
clone size: .

CDR3 protein: CASSVWTDNEQFF
CDR3 DNA: TGTGCCAGCAGCGTATGGACTGACAATGAGCAGTTCTTC
D gene: .
J gene: TRBJ2-1
V gene: TRBV9
clone size: .

CDR3 protein: CASSLDAGRGEKNIQYF
CDR3 DNA: TGTGCCAGCAGCTTAGACGCCGGCAGGGGCGAAAAGAACATTCAGTACTTC
D gene: .
J gene: TRBJ2-4
V gene: TRBV11-2
clone size: .

CDR3 protein: CASSPGTPNTGELFF
CDR3 DNA: TGTGCCAGCTCACCAGGGACACCGAACACCGGGGAGCTGTTTTTT
D gene: .
J gene: TRBJ2-2
V gene: TRBV18
clone size: .

CDR3 protein: CASSQDLQGLGYTF
CDR3 DNA: TGTGCCAGCAGCCAAGATTTACAGGGTCTTGGCTACACCTTC
D gene: .
J gene: TRBJ1-2
V gene: TRBV4-2
clone size: .

CDR3 protein: CASSPGLDTQYF
CDR3 DNA: TGTGCCAGCAGCCCGGGATTAGATACGCAGTATTTT
D gene: .
J gene: TRBJ2-3
V gene: TRBV7-8
clone size: .

CDR3 protein: CASSQDSDSSYNEQFF
CDR3 DNA: TGTGCCAGCAGCCAAGACTCCGACAGTTCCTACAATGAGCAGTTCTTC
D gene: .
J gene: TRBJ2-1
V gene: TRBV4-2
clone size: .

CDR3 protein: CASSFLAGTDTQYF
CDR3 DNA: TGTGCCAGCAGTTTCTTAGCGGGAACAGATACGCAGTATTTT
D gene: TRBD2
J gene: TRBJ2-3
V gene: TRBV28
clone size: .

CDR3 protein: CASSLWEDTEAFF
CDR3 DNA: TGTGCCAGCAGTTTATGGGAGGACACTGAAGCTTTCTTT
D gene: .
J gene: TRBJ1-1
V gene: TRBV28
clone size: .

CDR3 protein: CASSSGLAATDTQYF
CDR3 DNA: TGCGCCAGCAGCAGCGGACTAGCGGCAACAGATACGCAGTATTTT
D gene: TRBD2
J gene: TRBJ2-3
V gene: TRBV5-1
clone size: .

CDR3 protein: CASRTGVNEKLFF
CDR3 DNA: TGCGCCAGCAGGACAGGGGTTAATGAAAAACTGTTTTTT
D gene: TRBD1
J gene: TRBJ1-4
V gene: TRBV5-1
clone size: .

CDR3 protein: CASSLVLAGTDTQYF
CDR3 DNA: TGTGCCAGCAGCTTAGTGCTAGCAGGCACAGATACGCAGTATTTT
D gene: .
J gene: TRBJ2-3
V gene: TRBV7-8
clone size: .

CDR3 protein: CASSQDLNRGFDNSPLHF
CDR3 DNA: TGTGCCAGCAGCCAAGATCTTAACAGGGGTTTCGATAATTCACCCCTCCACTTT
D gene: TRBD1
J gene: TRBJ1-6
V gene: TRBV3-1/TRBV3-2
clone size: .

CDR3 protein: CASSPLGLAGAGELFF
CDR3 DNA: TGTGCCAGCAGCCCCTTAGGACTAGCGGGAGCCGGGGAGCTGTTTTTT
D gene: TRBD2
J gene: TRBJ2-2
V gene: TRBV7-3
clone size: .

CDR3 protein: CATSDPGPTNQPQHF
CDR3 DNA: TGTGCCACCAGTGATCCGGGTCCTACTAATCAGCCCCAGCATTTT
D gene: .
J gene: TRBJ1-5
V gene: TRBV24-1
clone size: once

CDR3 protein: CATSDPGTSGMWNTGELFF
CDR3 DNA: TGTGCCACCAGTGATCCCGGGACTAGCGGGATGTGGAACACCGGGGAGCTGTTTTTT
D gene: TRBD2
J gene: TRBJ2-2
V gene: TRBV24-1
clone size: .